Shown below are 8 T cell receptor beta chains from a single sample sequenced in a study of CD49a tissue-resident CD8 T cells in human skin. TCRdb keeps only in-frame clones here, not all; method: immunoSEQ multiplex PCR. The table shows approximately 120 clones, with 68% occurring only once. Sequences were obtained from CD103+ CD49a- CD8+ T cells sorted from skin epidermis. These receptors originate from a human donor in good health.

The chain links TRBV7-2 to TRBJ2-2; D not resolved. Trimming removed 2 bases from V and 3 bases from J, with 13 bases in between. Germline V gene lookup returns CDR1 SGHTA and CDR2 FQGNSA. CDR3 length equals 16 residues. The DNA for the CDR3 is TGTGCCAGCAGCTTACGGGTGATAGACTACACCGGGGAGCTGTTTTTT. It translates to CASSLRVIDYTGELFF.

The rearrangement links TRBV5-1 to TRBJ2-7, with 7 bases fitting TRBD1. The V gene end was trimmed by 0 bases and the J gene end by 7 bases; junction bases not matched to a gene: 7. The germline V gene encodes CDR1 SGHRS and CDR2 YFSETQ. This CDR3 region has 14 residues. In DNA, the CDR3 is TGCGCCAGCAGCTTGGAAAGGGGGCGGAGGGAGCAGTACTTC. Protein: CASSLERGRREQYF.

The genes are TRBV27 and TRBJ1-1; D may be TRBD1 (6 bases). Germline loops: CDR1 MNHEY, CDR2 SMNVEV (reference sequence). The V and J ends lost 0 bases and 3 bases respectively, with 8 bases between them. The CDR3 is 14 residues long. The CDR3 loop reads CASSLSGADTEAFF. CDR3 bases: TGTGCCAGCAGTTTATCGGGGGCAGACACTGAAGCTTTCTTT.

V and J are TRBV4-3 and TRBJ1-2; perhaps TRBD1 as D (5 bases). V gave up 0 bases and J gave up 7 bases, with 18 bases separating them. Germline V gene sequence: CDR1 LGHNA, CDR2 YSLEER. The CDR3 extends over 16 amino acids. The CDR3 region is CASSQELPAGWAGYTF. The CDR3, as DNA: TGCGCCAGCAGCCAAGAGTTGCCCGCAGGGTGGGCTGGCTACACCTTC.

The chain employs TRBV30 and TRBJ2-3, with a possible D match to TRBD1 (6 bases). V gave up 1 base and J gave up 0 bases, with 14 bases separating them. Germline assignment: CDR1 GTSNPN and CDR2 SVGIG (reference sequence). The length of the CDR3 is 16 residues. CDR3 protein: CAWSEDSGASTDTQYF. The CDR3 DNA sequence: TGTGCCTGGAGTGAGGACAGCGGAGCTAGCACAGATACGCAGTATTTT.

This clone was seen a handful of times. CDR3 in amino acids: CASSGGTGGLETQYF. The CDR3 nucleotides read TGTGCCAGCAGCGGGGGGACAGGGGGCTTGGAGACCCAGTACTTC. The chain is built from TRBV13 and TRBJ2-5; 12 nucleotides agree with TRBD1. Trimming took 5 bases from V and 5 from J; bases not matched to a gene: 6. CDR1 and CDR2 (germline): PRHDT, FYEKMQ (reference sequence). The CDR3 length is 15 residues.

The chain joins TRBV4-1 to TRBJ2-3; possible D gene TRBD2, 5 bases. The germline gives CDR1 MGHRA, CDR2 YSYEKL. The CDR3 is 15 residues long. The ends were cut back, 4 bases at V and 4 bases at J, with 15 bases in the middle. The CDR3 reads CASSLSSSSPDTQYF. The CDR3 region has the DNA TGCGCCAGCAGCCTTTCATCTAGCTCCCCAGATACGCAGTATTTT.

The chain has TRBV21-1 and TRBJ1-5; the table assigns TRBD1, which was not confirmed against the DNA. TRBV21-1 is given as a pseudogene. The CDR3 runs to 15 residues. The DNA of the CDR3 is TGTGCCAGCAGCAAAGGACAGGGGGGCAATCAGCCCCAGCATTTT. Its protein product is CASSKGQGGNQPQHF.